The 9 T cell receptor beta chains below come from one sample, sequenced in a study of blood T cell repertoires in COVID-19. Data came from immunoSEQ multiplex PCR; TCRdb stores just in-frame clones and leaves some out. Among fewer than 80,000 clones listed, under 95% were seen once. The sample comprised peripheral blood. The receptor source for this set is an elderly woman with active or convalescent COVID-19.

In DNA, the CDR3 is TGTGCCAGCAGCTTGAGGCAGGGTTATTCACCCCTCCACTTT. It encodes CASSLRQGYSPLHF. The chain combines TRBV5-6 with TRBJ1-6; D might be TRBD1 (5 bases). Germline lookup yields CDR1 SGHDT and CDR2 YYEEEE. The length of the CDR3 is 14 residues. The V end lost 1 base, the J end lost 8 bases, and 10 bases lay between the germline ends.

The CDR3 DNA reads TGTGCCAGCGGTACTCAGGGGATGGGCACTGAAGCTTTCTTT. Its translation: CASGTQGMGTEAFF. The V and J genes are TRBV2 and TRBJ1-1; perhaps TRBD1 as D (6 bases). Per the germline V gene, CDR1 is SNHLY and CDR2 is FYNNEI. Deletions cut 8 bases from V and 4 bases from J, with 17 bases between. This CDR3 has 14 residues.

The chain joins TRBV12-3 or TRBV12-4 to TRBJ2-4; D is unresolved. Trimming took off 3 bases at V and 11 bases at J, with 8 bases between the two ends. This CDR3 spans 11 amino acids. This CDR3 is CASSLETVQYF. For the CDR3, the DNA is TGTGCCAGCAGTTTGGAAACAGTTCAGTACTTC.

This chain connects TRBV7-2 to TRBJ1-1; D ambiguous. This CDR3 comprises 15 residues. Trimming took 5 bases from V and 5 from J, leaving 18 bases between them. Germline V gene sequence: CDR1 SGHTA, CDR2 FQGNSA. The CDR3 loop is CASSPRISSTTEAFF. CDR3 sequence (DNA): TGTGCCAGCAGCCCCCGAATAAGCTCAACGACTGAAGCTTTCTTT.

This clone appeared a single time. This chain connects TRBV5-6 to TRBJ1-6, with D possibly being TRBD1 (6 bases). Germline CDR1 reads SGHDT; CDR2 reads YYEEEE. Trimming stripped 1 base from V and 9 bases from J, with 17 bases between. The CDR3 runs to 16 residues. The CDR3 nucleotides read TGTGCCAGCAGCTTGAACGGGGGGCGCGTGGGTTCACCCCTCCACTTT. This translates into CASSLNGGRVGSPLHF.

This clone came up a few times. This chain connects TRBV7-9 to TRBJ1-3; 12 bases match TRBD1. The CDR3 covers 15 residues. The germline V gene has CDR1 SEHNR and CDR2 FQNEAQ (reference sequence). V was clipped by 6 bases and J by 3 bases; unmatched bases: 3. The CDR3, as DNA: TGTGCCAGCAGTGGGACAGGGGGCGATGGAAACACCATATATTTT. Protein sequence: CASSGTGGDGNTIYF.

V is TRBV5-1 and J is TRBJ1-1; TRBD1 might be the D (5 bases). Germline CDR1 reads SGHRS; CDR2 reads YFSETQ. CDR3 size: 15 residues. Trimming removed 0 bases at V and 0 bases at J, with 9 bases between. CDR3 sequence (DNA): TGCGCCAGCAGCTTGGTCGGCAGGGTGAACACTGAAGCTTTCTTT. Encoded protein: CASSLVGRVNTEAFF. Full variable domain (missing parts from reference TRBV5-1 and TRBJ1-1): KAGVTQTPRYLIKTRGQQVTLSCSPISGHRSVSWYQQTPGQGLQFLFEYFSETQRNKGNFPGRFSGRQFSNSRSEMNVSTLELGDSALYLCASSLVGRVNTEAFFGQGTRLTVV.

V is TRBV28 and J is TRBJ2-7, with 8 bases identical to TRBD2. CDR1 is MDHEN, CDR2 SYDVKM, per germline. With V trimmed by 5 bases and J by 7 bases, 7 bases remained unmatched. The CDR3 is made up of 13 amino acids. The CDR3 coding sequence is TGTGCCAGCAGTCAACCGGGACTAGAGGAGCAGTACTTC. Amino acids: CASSQPGLEEQYF.

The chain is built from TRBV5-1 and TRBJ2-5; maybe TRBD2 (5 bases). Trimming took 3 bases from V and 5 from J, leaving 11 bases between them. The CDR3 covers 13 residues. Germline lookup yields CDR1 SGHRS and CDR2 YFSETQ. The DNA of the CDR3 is TGCGCCAGCAGCTCAGCTAGCCGCGAGACCCAGTACTTC. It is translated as CASSSASRETQYF.